This record covers a single T cell receptor beta chain. Its antigen is currently unknown. Trimming took off 5 bases at V and 1 base at J, with 18 bases between the two ends. The germline gives CDR1 SGHTA, CDR2 FQGNSA. The CDR3 is 17 residues long. The lymph nodes were axillary draining lymph nodes from breast cancer patients. This specimen comes from a study of breast tumors, draining lymph nodes, adjacent tissues. Broader study findings: Data fit most tumor T cells coming from lymph node, expanding in tumor. That most tumor T cells come from lymph nodes remained unproven. Luminal-like breast cancer showed significantly higher tumor–nontumor repertoire similarity than basal-like. Tumor repertoires ranked between lymph nodes and nontumor tissue in diversity, with V and J gene preferences.

TCRdb reprocessed the multiplex PCR reads with MiXCR, giving one entry per CDR3 protein. The sample shows about 230,000 distinct CDR3 sequences, about 32% of them seen only once. Sequenced input: axillary lymph node tissue. The V gene is TRBV7-2, the J gene TRBJ1-3; the D gene is possibly TRBD1 (5 bases). The origin of this receptor is a female donor with breast cancer. Some clones in this sample may be carry-over from other donors' samples. This CDR3 is CASSTSLEAGSGNTIYF. DNA for the CDR3: TGTGCCAGCAGCACAAGCTTGGAGGCAGGGTCTGGAAACACCATATATTTT.